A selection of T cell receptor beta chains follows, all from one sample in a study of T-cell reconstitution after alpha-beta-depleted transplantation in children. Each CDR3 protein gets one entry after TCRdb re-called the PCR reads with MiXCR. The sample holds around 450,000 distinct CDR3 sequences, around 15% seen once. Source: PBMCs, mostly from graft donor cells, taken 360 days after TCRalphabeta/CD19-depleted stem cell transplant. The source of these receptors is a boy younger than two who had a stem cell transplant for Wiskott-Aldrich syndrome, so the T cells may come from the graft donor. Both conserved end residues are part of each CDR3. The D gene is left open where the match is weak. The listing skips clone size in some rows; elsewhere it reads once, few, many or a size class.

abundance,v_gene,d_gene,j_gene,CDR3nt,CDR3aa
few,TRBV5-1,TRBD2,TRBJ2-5,TGCGCCAGCAAGAGCGGGAGCGGAGAAGAGACCCAGTACTTC,CASKSGSGEETQYF
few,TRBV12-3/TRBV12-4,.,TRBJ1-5,TGTGCCAGCAGCCTCCAGGGTCTTAGCAATCAGCCCCAGCATTTT,CASSLQGLSNQPQHF
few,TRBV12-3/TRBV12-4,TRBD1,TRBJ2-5,TGTGCCAGCTCCCCCAACAGGGGAAGCCACCAAGAGACCCAGTACTTC,CASSPNRGSHQETQYF
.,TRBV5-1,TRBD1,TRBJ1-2,TGCGCCAGCAGCTTGCAAACTGACAGGGCCATTGGCTACACCTTC,CASSLQTDRAIGYTF
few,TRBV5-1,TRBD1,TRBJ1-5,TGCGCCAGCAGCCGGACAGGGGGTCAACAGCCCCAGCATTTT,CASSRTGGQQPQHF
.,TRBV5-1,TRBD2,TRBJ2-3,TGCGCCAGCAGCTCCCTACTAGCGGGGGCTGCTAGCACAGATACGCAGTATTTT,CASSSLLAGAASTDTQYF
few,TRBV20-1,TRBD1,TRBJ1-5,TGCAGTGCTCAACCCGGGACAGGGGGCGGTCAGCCCCAGCATTTT,CSAQPGTGGGQPQHF
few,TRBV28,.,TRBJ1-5,TGTGCCAGCAGTTTAAATTTGCAGCCCCAGCATTTT,CASSLNLQPQHF
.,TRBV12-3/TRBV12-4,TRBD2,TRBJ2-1,TGTGCCAGCAGTCCCCGGGGGGAGGGTGAGCAGTTCTTC,CASSPRGEGEQFF
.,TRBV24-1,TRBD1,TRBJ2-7,TGTGCCACCAGTGGGGCCGGGACAGGGGGCTTTTACGAGCAGTACTTC,CATSGAGTGGFYEQYF
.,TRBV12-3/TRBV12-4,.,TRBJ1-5,TGTGCCAGCAGTTCTAGACCTACCGATCAGCCCCAGCATTTT,CASSSRPTDQPQHF
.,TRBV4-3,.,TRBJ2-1,TGCGCCAGCAGCCAAGATCAGGACCGGCCCTCCTACAATGAGCAGTTCTTC,CASSQDQDRPSYNEQFF
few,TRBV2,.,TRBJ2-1,TGTGCCAGCAGTACCCAAGGGGCCAAAGTTGAGCAGTTCTTC,CASSTQGAKVEQFF
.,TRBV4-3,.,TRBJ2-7,TGCGCCAGCAGCCGAAACCCAGGATACGAGCAGTACTTC,CASSRNPGYEQYF
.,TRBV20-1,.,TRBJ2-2,TGCAGTGCTAGCCAAGGGGCGGGACAGATTAACACCGGGGAGCTGTTTTTT,CSASQGAGQINTGELFF